These 20 T cell receptor beta chains share one sample of origin, sequenced in a study of OX40 agonist ivuxolimab in advanced cancers. Method: immunoSEQ multiplex PCR; TCRdb's copy keeps in-frame clones and lacks some. The sample lists 90,000 to 100,000 clones, roughly 80% occurring once. The sample here was CD4+ or CD8+ T cells sorted from blood, taken in a trial of the OX40 agonist ivuxolimab. The receptors were gathered from an adult with an advanced solid tumor such as melanoma, head and neck, liver or kidney cancer.

This chain uses TRBV6-1 with TRBJ2-4; the D gene is possibly TRBD1 (8 bases). The CDR3 loop spans 13 amino acids. Trimming removed 7 bases at V and 7 bases at J, with 14 bases between. The germline V gene encodes CDR1 MNHNS and CDR2 SASEGT. CDR3 in DNA: TGTGCCAGCACCGACAGGGGAGGGAACATTCAGTACTTC. Amino acid sequence: CASTDRGGNIQYF.

The V and J genes are TRBV7-2 and TRBJ2-3; 11 bases map to TRBD2. Per germline, CDR1 SGHTA and CDR2 FQGNSA. V was clipped by 3 bases and J by 5 bases; unmatched bases: 10. CDR3 length: 17 residues. The CDR3 bases are TGTGCCAGCAGCTTCCTAGCGGGAGGTGGGAGGGGAGATACGCAGTATTTT. Its translation: CASSFLAGGGRGDTQYF.

The gene calls are TRBV5-1 and TRBJ2-3; unclear D gene. Trimming removed 6 bases at V and 0 bases at J, with 11 bases between. Germline lookup yields CDR1 SGHRS and CDR2 YFSETQ. The CDR3 has 14 amino acids. The CDR3 reads CASTVFPSTDTQYF. CDR3 coding DNA: TGCGCCAGCACGGTCTTTCCTAGCACAGATACGCAGTATTTT.

This clone is a singleton in its sample. The chain carries TRBV6-1 and TRBJ1-4; D uncertain. The length of the CDR3 is 11 residues. The V gene's germline CDR1 is MNHNS and CDR2 SASEGT. V was clipped by 6 bases and J by 7 bases, with 6 bases between them. The CDR3 spells CASRLSEKLFF. The CDR3 DNA follows: TGTGCCAGCAGACTAAGTGAAAAACTGTTTTTT.

The V and J genes are TRBV4-1 and TRBJ1-2, with 7 bases matching TRBD1. Germline V gene data show CDR1 as MGHRA and CDR2 as YSYEKL. V lost 2 bases and J lost 7; bases outside the gene matches: 13. CDR3 length: 16 residues. CDR3 sequence: CASSQSGTAVVGGYTF. In nucleotides, the CDR3 is TGCGCCAGCAGCCAATCCGGGACAGCTGTGGTTGGTGGCTACACCTTC.

This sequence joins TRBV18 and TRBJ1-3, with TRBD1 as a possible D gene (6 bases). This CDR3 region has 14 residues. The germline V gene encodes CDR1 KGHSH and CDR2 LQKENI. The V and J ends lost 6 bases and 2 bases respectively, with 11 bases between them. The CDR3 loop reads CASSSGVPGNTIYF. CDR3 DNA: TGTGCCAGCTCGTCAGGGGTCCCTGGAAACACCATATATTTT.

The chain employs TRBV11-3 and TRBJ1-6; D gene unclear. CDR1 and CDR2 from the germline V gene are SGHNT and YENEEA. V lost 5 bases, J lost 10 bases, and 12 bases lay in between. This CDR3 has 13 residues. The CDR3 region has the DNA TGTGCCAGCAGCCCAGACCAGAACTCACCCCTCCACTTT. Its protein product is CASSPDQNSPLHF.

This chain uses TRBV28 with TRBJ2-7; 9 nucleotides agree with TRBD1. CDR1 is MDHEN, CDR2 SYDVKM, per germline. This CDR3 spans 15 amino acids. Trimming at V came to 5 bases and at J to 4 bases, leaving 9 bases not matched to a gene. CDR3 nucleotide sequence: TGTGCCAGCAGTCTAACCGGGACAGGGACATACGAGCAGTACTTC. Residues: CASSLTGTGTYEQYF.

The chain has TRBV18 and TRBJ2-3; D not certain. CDR3 size: 15 residues. V lost 2 bases to trimming and J lost 0 bases, with 9 bases between them. Germline values: CDR1 KGHSH, CDR2 LQKENI. The CDR3 DNA follows: TGTGCCAGCTCACCAGAACAACGGAGCACAGATACGCAGTATTTT. This translates into CASSPEQRSTDTQYF.

In this sample, this clone is medium-sized. V gene TRBV28 combines with J gene TRBJ2-5; TRBD1 or TRBD2 may be the D gene (5 bases each). V was trimmed by 6 bases and J by 6 bases, leaving 11 bases between them. Germline V gene lookup returns CDR1 MDHEN and CDR2 SYDVKM. This CDR3 comprises 12 residues. The CDR3 sequence is CASRGTVKTQYF. DNA of the CDR3: TGTGCCAGCAGAGGGACGGTAAAGACCCAGTACTTC.

The CDR3 sequence is CASSLGDHRDGYGYTF. The CDR3 bases are TGTGCCAGCAGCTTAGGGGACCACAGGGACGGCTATGGCTACACCTTC. The V call is TRBV7-8, the J call TRBJ1-2; D might be TRBD1 (6 bases). Trimming shortened V by 1 base and J by 4 bases, and 16 bases separated the two germline ends. Looked up from germline, CDR1 is SGHVS and CDR2 is FQNEAQ. The CDR3 has 16 amino acids.

The chain uses TRBV7-2 and TRBJ1-5; no clear D gene. Germline assignment: CDR1 SGHTA and CDR2 FQGNSA. Trimming took off 5 bases at V and 1 base at J, with 9 bases between the two ends. The CDR3 extends over 14 amino acids. CDR3 in amino acids: CASSTSGSNQPQHF. Written as DNA, the CDR3 is TGTGCCAGCAGCACCAGTGGGAGCAATCAGCCCCAGCATTTT.

This chain joins TRBV5-1 and TRBJ1-1, with TRBD1 matching over 8 bases. Unmatched junction bases numbered 4, after V lost 0 bases and J lost 0 bases. The CDR3 has 16 residues. Looked up from germline, CDR1 is SGHRS and CDR2 is YFSETQ. DNA of the CDR3: TGCGCCAGCAGCTTGGCAACAGGGGGGGTGAACACTGAAGCTTTCTTT. As protein: CASSLATGGVNTEAFF.

V usage is TRBV6-6 and J usage is TRBJ2-5; TRBD1 agrees at 11 bases. The germline CDR1 and CDR2 sequences are MNHNY and SVGAGI (reference sequence). The CDR3 length is 16 residues. V was clipped by 5 bases and J by 1 base; unmatched bases: 6. CDR3 DNA: TGTGCCAGCAGTCCGGTGGACAGGGGGCCCCAAGAGACCCAGTACTTC. It specifies CASSPVDRGPQETQYF.

The rearrangement links TRBV28 to TRBJ2-3; possible D gene TRBD2, 5 bases. From germline, CDR1 is MDHEN and CDR2 SYDVKM. The CDR3 has 13 residues. V was trimmed by 7 bases and J by 3 bases, leaving 11 bases between them. CDR3 amino acids: CASMRPGTDTQYF. CDR3 nucleotides: TGTGCCAGCATGCGGCCGGGAACAGATACGCAGTATTTT.

The CDR3 sequence: CASSNRGSTDTQYF. As DNA, the CDR3 is TGTGCCAGCAGCAACCGGGGGAGCACAGATACGCAGTATTTT. The chain carries TRBV5-8 and TRBJ2-3; D is possibly TRBD2 (6 bases). The germline V and J ends were trimmed by 4 bases and 0 bases, with 9 bases remaining between them. This CDR3 contains 14 residues. In germline, CDR1 is SGHTS, CDR2 YDEGEE.

The V and J genes are TRBV6-5 and TRBJ1-5, with D uncertain. The CDR3 has 12 residues. V was cut by 6 bases and J by 9 bases, with 12 bases left in between. The germline V gene has CDR1 MNHEY and CDR2 SVGAGI. CDR3 sequence (DNA): TGTGCCAGCAGACCCGGGTCGGGGCCCCAGCATTTT. Translating it yields CASRPGSGPQHF.

The chain combines TRBV30 with TRBJ2-7, with 13 bases identical to TRBD2. The CDR3 is 15 amino acids. Germline V gene sequence: CDR1 GTSNPN, CDR2 SVGIG (reference sequence). Trimming took 1 base from V and 6 from J; bases not matched to a gene: 6. The CDR3: CAWSETSGRASEQYF. Here the CDR3 DNA reads TGTGCCTGGAGTGAAACTAGCGGGAGGGCCAGCGAGCAGTACTTC.

V usage is TRBV5-5 and J usage is TRBJ1-1, with D unclear. CDR3 size: 12 residues. Looked up from germline, CDR1 is SGHKS and CDR2 is YYEKEE (reference sequence). V was cut by 2 bases and J by 4 bases, with 6 bases left in between. CDR3 DNA sequence: TGTGCCAGCAGCTTATCGCTCACTGAAGCTTTCTTT. This codes for CASSLSLTEAFF.

V is TRBV19 and J is TRBJ2-5; 7 nucleotides match TRBD2. The CDR3 spans 14 residues. CDR1 and CDR2 from the germline V gene are LNHDA and SQIVND (reference sequence). J was trimmed by 5 bases and V by 5 bases; bases with no gene match: 8. The CDR3: CASSPLASTETQYF. As DNA, the CDR3 is TGTGCCAGTAGTCCACTAGCGTCCACGGAGACCCAGTACTTC.